These 21 T cell receptor beta chains came from one sample sequenced in a study of CD8+ T cells in alopecia areata. Treatment defined: oral pan-JAK inhibitor, 5-10 mg twice daily. Extracted RNA was reverse transcribed, and the resulting cDNA served as sequencing template. Some clones are missing from TCRdb's copy, which holds only in-frame ones; the method was immunoSEQ multiplex PCR. The sample contains 200,000 to 250,000 clones, approximately 38% of which appear only once. The sequenced sample was CD4+ T cells sorted from blood, obtained between weeks 30 and 35, from a patient treated with tofacitinib. Receptors originate from a human donor with alopecia areata.

The chain employs TRBV2 and TRBJ2-7; TRBD1 agrees at 9 bases. From germline, CDR1 is SNHLY and CDR2 FYNNEI. There are 14 residues in the CDR3. V lost 6 bases to trimming and J lost 2 bases; unmatched junction nucleotides: 5. The CDR3 DNA sequence: TGTGCCAGCAGAACCGGGACAGGGACCTACGAGCAGTACTTC. It specifies CASRTGTGTYEQYF.

The chain combines TRBV10-3 with TRBJ2-5, with TRBD2 identical over 9 bases. The trim removed 6 bases at V and 3 bases at J, leaving 5 bases unmatched. Germline V gene sequence: CDR1 ENHRY, CDR2 SYGVKD. The CDR3 covers 14 residues. The CDR3 loop is CAISPGTSKETQYF. The CDR3 nucleotides are TGTGCCATCAGCCCCGGGACTAGCAAAGAGACCCAGTACTTC.

The rearrangement joins TRBV2 to TRBJ2-7; 7 nucleotides align to TRBD2. This CDR3 region has 15 residues. J gave up 11 bases and V 1 base, and 14 bases lay outside the gene matches. The germline V gene encodes CDR1 SNHLY and CDR2 FYNNEI. The CDR3, as DNA: TGTGCCAGCAGTGAAGGGGTAGCGGGTGGGTATGAGGAGTACTTC. Its translation is CASSEGVAGGYEEYF.

This clone occurred a few times. The genes are TRBV27 and TRBJ2-7; no clear D gene. Deletions cut 0 bases from V and 3 bases from J, with 6 bases between. CDR1 MNHEY and CDR2 SMNVEV come from the germline V gene (reference sequence). The CDR3 length is 13 residues. This CDR3 is CASSLSTRYEQYF. In nucleotides, the CDR3 is TGTGCCAGCAGTTTATCCACCCGCTACGAGCAGTACTTC.

The chain is built from TRBV4-1 and TRBJ2-1; no definite D call. This CDR3 spans 14 amino acids. The V gene lost 1 base and the J gene lost 6 bases, with 10 bases spanning the gap. Germline loops: CDR1 MGHRA, CDR2 YSYEKL. The CDR3 DNA follows: TGCGCCAGCAGCCAAGTAGGTAGCTTCAATGAGCAGTTCTTC. Amino acids: CASSQVGSFNEQFF.

The chain recombines TRBV5-1 with TRBJ2-7, with TRBD1 identical over 7 bases. The germline gives CDR1 SGHRS, CDR2 YFSETQ. CDR3 length equals 15 residues. J lost 4 bases, V lost 0 bases, and 7 bases had no gene match. The CDR3 loop reads CASSLGTGVRYEQYF. CDR3 nucleotides: TGCGCCAGCAGCTTGGGTACAGGGGTTCGGTACGAGCAGTACTTC.

V gene TRBV30 combines with J gene TRBJ2-1, with D uncertain. Germline V gene sequence: CDR1 GTSNPN, CDR2 SVGIG (reference sequence). The CDR3 sequence is 11 residues long. Trimming pared 5 bases from V and 4 bases from J, leaving 6 bases between. In DNA form, the CDR3 reads TGTGCCTGGGCACAATACAATGAGCAGTTCTTC. This gives the protein CAWAQYNEQFF. The variable domain in full, with the rest retrieved from reference TRBV30 and TRBJ2-1, is SQTIHQWPATLVQPVGSPLSLECTVEGTSNPNLYWYRQAAGRGLQLLFYSVGIGQISSEVPQNLSASRPQDRQFILSSKKLLLSDSGFYLCAWAQYNEQFFGPGTRLTVL.

The gene calls are TRBV4-2 and TRBJ2-2; D possibly corresponds to TRBD2 (5 bases). The CDR3 consists of 13 residues. Looked up from germline, CDR1 is LGHNA and CDR2 is YNFKEQ. The germline V and J ends were trimmed by 2 bases and 7 bases, with 8 bases remaining between them. CDR3 bases: TGTGCCAGCAGCCAATTCGGGGACGGGGAGCTGTTTTTT. Its protein product is CASSQFGDGELFF.

The V call is TRBV6-5, the J call TRBJ2-5; D may be TRBD1 or TRBD2 (6 bases each). CDR1 MNHEY and CDR2 SVGAGI come from the germline V gene. This CDR3 region has 14 residues. Trimming stripped 2 bases from V and 4 bases from J, with 11 bases between. Here the CDR3 reads CASSYRGVGETQYF. Written as DNA, the CDR3 is TGTGCCAGCAGTTACAGGGGGGTAGGAGAGACCCAGTACTTC.

V is TRBV29-1 and J is TRBJ2-5; a weak D match, TRBD1 (6 bases). Gene TRBJ2-7 matches the end of the DNA better, so the J call may be wrong. CDR3 length: 16 residues. From germline, CDR1 is SQVTM and CDR2 ANQGSEA. CDR3 amino acids: CSVRLLGTGISYEQYF. CDR3 DNA: TGCAGCGTTCGTCTTTTGGGAACAGGGATCTCCTACGAGCAGTACTTC.

This clone was counted between two and nine times. For the CDR3, the DNA is TGCGCCAGCAGCTTGGCGGGGGAAACCCCTCAGCCCCAGCATTTT. Its translation is CASSLAGETPQPQHF. The chain couples TRBV5-1 to TRBJ1-5, with a weak D call TRBD1 (5 bases). The CDR3 is made up of 15 amino acids. Between the trimmed V and J ends, which lost 0 bases and 6 bases, there was a span of 13 bases. Germline lookup yields CDR1 SGHRS and CDR2 YFSETQ.

CDR3 DNA sequence: TGTGCCATCGCCTCCGGGACAGGGGCCTACGAGCAGTACTTC. The encoded protein is CAIASGTGAYEQYF. The J gene is TRBJ2-7, the V gene TRBV10-3, with 10 bases identical to TRBD1. From germline, CDR1 is ENHRY and CDR2 SYGVKD. CDR3 length equals 14 residues. J was trimmed by 2 bases and V by 8 bases; bases with no gene match: 6.

This clone was picked up a small number of times. The V and J genes are TRBV23-1 and TRBJ2-2, with 7 positions matching TRBD2. TRBV23-1 is an ORF, and what it does is uncertain. The CDR3 is 19 residues long. Trimming removed 2 bases from V and 1 base from J; junction bases left unmatched: 13. CDR3 in amino acids: CASSQSLQRQRENTGELFF. CDR3 DNA sequence: TGCGCCAGCAGTCAAAGCCTACAACGACAGCGGGAGAACACCGGGGAGCTGTTTTTT.

The rearrangement links TRBV7-9 to TRBJ2-2; 8 positions agree with TRBD2. This CDR3 has 18 residues. CDR1 SEHNR and CDR2 FQNEAQ come from the germline V gene (reference sequence). V shed 0 bases and J 4 bases; nucleotides not matched to a gene: 10. The CDR3 sequence: CASSLAAGENRGTGELFF. The CDR3, as DNA: TGTGCCAGCAGCTTAGCAGCGGGAGAGAATAGGGGCACCGGGGAGCTGTTTTTT.

Concerning this clone itself: With a much larger clone just one base away, this may be a read error. V gene TRBV14 combines with J gene TRBJ2-1; D is perhaps TRBD2 (6 bases). Trimming pared 2 bases from V and 4 bases from J, leaving 18 bases between. This CDR3 has 17 amino acids. Germline loops: CDR1 SGHDN, CDR2 FVKESK. CDR3 DNA: TGTGCCAGCAGCCAACCTCGACTAGTTCGTCCGTACAATGAGCAGTTCTTC. The encoded protein is CASSQPRLVRPYNEQFF.

This sequence joins TRBV7-2 and TRBJ1-4; 11 nucleotides line up with TRBD1. The CDR3 sequence is 16 residues long. The germline CDR1 and CDR2 sequences are SGHTA and FQGNSA. Trimming at V came to 5 bases and at J to 3 bases, leaving 5 bases not matched to a gene. The CDR3 nucleotides are TGTGCCAGCAGCCGATGGACAGGGGGCCCTAATGAAAAACTGTTTTTT. It codes for CASSRWTGGPNEKLFF. The full variable domain, completed using reference TRBV7-2 and TRBJ1-4, is GAGVSQSPSNKVTEKGKDVELRCDPISGHTALYWYRQSLGQGLEFLIYFQGNSAPDKSGLPSDRFSAERTGGSVSTLTIQRTQQEDSAVYLCASSRWTGGPNEKLFFGSGTQLSVL.

This clone has a count of ten or more. This chain uses TRBV19 with TRBJ2-3; 9 bases map to TRBD2. The CDR3 has 18 amino acids. Germline CDR1 and CDR2: LNHDA and SQIVND (reference sequence). The junction had 20 bases not matched to a gene; V was cut back by 6 bases and J by 7 bases. CDR3 residues: CASSSRRTARGGTHTQYF. For the CDR3, the DNA is TGTGCCAGTAGCTCCCGGAGGACGGCGCGGGGGGGAACACATACGCAGTATTTT.

The gene calls are TRBV7-8 and TRBJ1-2; possibly TRBD1 for D (5 bases). The CDR3 loop spans 17 amino acids. V was clipped by 4 bases and J by 4 bases, with 22 bases between them. Germline values: CDR1 SGHVS, CDR2 FQNEAQ. The CDR3 DNA follows: TGTGCCAGCAGCTACTCCCACCCTCTCGGGACCGGCTATGGCTACACCTTC. The encoded protein is CASSYSHPLGTGYGYTF.

The J gene is TRBJ1-4, the V gene TRBV27; TRBD1 aligns across 7 bases. CDR1 and CDR2 (germline): MNHEY, SMNVEV (reference sequence). The ends lost 3 bases at V and 3 bases at J; junction bases unmatched: 4. This CDR3 comprises 15 residues. DNA for the CDR3: TGTGCCAGCAGTTTTAGGGGGCTGTCTAATGAAAAACTGTTTTTT. This encodes CASSFRGLSNEKLFF.

The chain uses TRBV14 and TRBJ1-2, with 7 bases aligning to TRBD1. The V segment lost 1 base and the J segment 8 bases; nucleotides outside the gene matches: 7. The CDR3 sequence is 14 residues long. Germline CDR1 and CDR2: SGHDN and FVKESK. This CDR3 reads CASSQVDRSGGYTF. DNA of the CDR3: TGTGCCAGCAGCCAAGTGGACAGGTCGGGCGGCTACACCTTC.

This clone was seen a few times. The chain couples TRBV5-1 to TRBJ2-7, with D perhaps given as TRBD1 or TRBD2 (5 bases each). In germline, CDR1 is SGHRS, CDR2 YFSETQ. The CDR3 is 14 residues long. Trimming removed 3 bases from V and 5 bases from J, with 15 bases in between. CDR3 loop: CASSSGTAKDEQYF. The CDR3 nucleotides are TGCGCCAGCAGCTCCGGGACGGCGAAGGACGAGCAGTACTTC.